The T cell receptor (beta chain) described here comes from a study of cytomegalovirus exposure and HLA in healthy donors. The germline V gene encodes CDR1 SGHRS and CDR2 YFSETQ. V was cut by 4 bases and J by 2 bases, with 10 bases left in between. The CDR3 runs to 13 residues. A multiplex PCR was run with 60 Vbeta primers and 13 Jbeta primers. Some clones are missing from TCRdb's copy, which holds only in-frame ones; the method was immunoSEQ multiplex PCR. The data show around 70,000 clones, about two thirds seen once. Study-level results: When analyzed later, the rates of TCR association showed variation by HLA locus, with DRB1 the most and HLA-C the fewest.

Nominal health characterized the donors when sampled, though unrecorded immune exposures were likely. This clone was observed a few times. The antigen is not known. This chain links TRBV5-1 with TRBJ2-7; TRBD1 might be the D (5 bases). The receptor was derived from a middle-aged woman in good health and CMV-seropositive. The sample taken for sequencing was PBMCs. This chain's CDR3 is CASSKDRTYEQYF. For the CDR3, the DNA is TGCGCCAGCAGCAAAGACAGAACCTACGAGCAGTACTTC.